The 21 T cell receptor beta chains below all came from one sample that was sequenced in a study of shared clonotypes between healthy human individuals. Naivety among CD8 cells was defined by CD45RO negativity and positive CCR7 selection, thereby excluding terminally differentiated effector memory CD45RA+ cells. Data came from immunoSEQ multiplex PCR; TCRdb stores just in-frame clones and leaves some out. Of some 800,000 clones detected, more than 85% appear once; the ten largest clones hold nearly 25%. The sequencing input was naive CD8+ T cells sorted from blood. These receptors were collected from a man aged 25 to 45 in good health.

The J gene is TRBJ1-1, the V gene TRBV7-9; D remains ambiguous. The V end lost 1 base, the J end lost 4 bases, and 19 bases lay between the germline ends. The germline V gene encodes CDR1 SEHNR and CDR2 FQNEAQ (reference sequence). The CDR3 spans 17 residues. As DNA, the CDR3 is TGTGCCAGCAGCTTAGGCCCATTGAGTCGTCGGGGCACTGAAGCTTTCTTT. As protein: CASSLGPLSRRGTEAFF.

The chain combines TRBV5-6 with TRBJ2-3; 13 bases align to TRBD2. Losses at the gene ends were 4 bases for V and 2 bases for J; bases not matched to a gene: 10. The CDR3 runs to 18 residues. Germline V lookup: CDR1 SGHDT, CDR2 YYEEEE. The CDR3 loop reads CASSPKVTSGRYTDTQYF. In DNA form, the CDR3 reads TGTGCCAGCAGCCCTAAGGTGACTAGCGGGAGGTACACAGATACGCAGTATTTT. The complete variable domain, with remaining parts taken from reference TRBV5-6 and TRBJ2-3, reads DAGVTQSPTHLIKTRGQQVTLRCSPKSGHDTVSWYQQALGQGPQFIFQYYEEEERQRGNFPDRFSGHQFPNYSSELNVNALLLGDSALYLCASSPKVTSGRYTDTQYFGPGTRLTVL.

The chain couples TRBV13 to TRBJ2-1, with 10 bases lining up with TRBD2. CDR1 and CDR2 from the germline V gene are PRHDT and FYEKMQ (reference sequence). V shed 4 bases and J 5 bases; nucleotides not matched to a gene: 2. This CDR3 has 14 amino acids. The DNA of the CDR3 is TGTGCCAGCAGCTGGGGGACTAGCGACAATGAGCAGTTCTTC. This sequence encodes CASSWGTSDNEQFF.

The chain links TRBV19 to TRBJ2-7; a possible D gene is TRBD2 (5 bases). V lost 6 bases and J 6 bases, leaving 21 bases between the germline ends. The length of the CDR3 is 15 residues. CDR1 LNHDA and CDR2 SQIVND come from the germline V gene (reference sequence). Here the CDR3 reads CASRQAGGSSAEQYF. CDR3 DNA sequence: TGTGCCAGTAGGCAAGCAGGAGGTTCGTCCGCCGAGCAGTACTTC.

As to this clone: The identical CDR3 is also encoded by other nucleotide sequences in the sample. This chain links TRBV7-9 with TRBJ2-5, with a weak D call TRBD2 (6 bases). The CDR3 loop spans 13 amino acids. The V end was cut by 6 bases, the J end by 3 bases, with 11 bases between. CDR1 is SEHNR and CDR2 is FQNEAQ in the germline V gene (reference sequence). This chain's CDR3 is CASSLGEEETQYF. As DNA, the CDR3 is TGTGCCAGCAGTCTGGGGGAGGAAGAGACCCAGTACTTC.

The chain uses TRBV7-9 and TRBJ2-7; D could derive from TRBD1 or TRBD2 (5 bases each). CDR1 and CDR2 (germline): SEHNR, FQNEAQ (reference sequence). CDR3 length: 14 amino acids. Trimming pared 3 bases from V and 5 bases from J, leaving 14 bases between. CDR3 loop: CASSFAVGAHEQYF. In DNA, the CDR3 is TGTGCCAGCAGCTTTGCGGTCGGGGCCCACGAGCAGTACTTC.

The chain employs TRBV9 and TRBJ2-2; 7 nucleotides line up with TRBD1. V shed 3 bases, J shed 7 bases, and the junction held 6 bases outside the gene matches. Looked up from germline, CDR1 is SGDLS and CDR2 is YYNGEE. The length of the CDR3 is 14 residues. CDR3 bases: TGTGCCAGCAGCGCCGCAGGGGGTGGCGGGGAGCTGTTTTTT. It is translated as CASSAAGGGGELFF. Combining the CDR3 with reference TRBV9 and TRBJ2-2 gives the whole variable domain DSGVTQTPKHLITATGQRVTLRCSPRSGDLSVYWYQQSLDQGLQFLIQYYNGEERAKGNILERFSAQQFPDLHSELNLSSLELGDSALYFCASSAAGGGGELFFGEGSRLTVL.

J is TRBJ2-2 and V is TRBV11-3; weak D call: TRBD1 (5 bases). Looked up from germline, CDR1 is SGHNT and CDR2 is YENEEA. V was trimmed by 5 bases and J by 8 bases, leaving 9 bases between them. The CDR3 has 12 amino acids. CDR3 coding DNA: TGTGCCAGCAGCAAGGGGCAGGGGGAGCTGTTTTTT. Its translation: CASSKGQGELFF. Variable domain in full (rest from reference TRBV11-3 and TRBJ2-2): EAGVVQSPRYKIIEKKQPVAFWCNPISGHNTLYWYLQNLGQGPELLIRYENEEAVDDSQLPKDRFSAERLKGVDSTLKIQPAELGDSAVYLCASSKGQGELFFGEGSRLTVL.

The table lists this clone with a count of one. As DNA, the CDR3 is TGTGCCAGCAGTCGGGGTCCCGGCGGGATTTCCTACGAGCAGTACTTC. Protein product: CASSRGPGGISYEQYF. The V gene is TRBV28, the J gene TRBJ2-7; D possibly corresponds to TRBD2 (6 bases). Germline V gives CDR1 MDHEN, CDR2 SYDVKM. V lost 5 bases and J 1 base, leaving 18 bases between the germline ends. The length of the CDR3 is 16 residues.

The gene calls are TRBV27 and TRBJ2-1; D possibly corresponds to TRBD2 (6 bases). CDR1 MNHEY and CDR2 SMNVEV come from the germline V gene (reference sequence). The CDR3 runs 15 residues. The V and J ends lost 2 bases and 6 bases respectively, with 14 bases between them. CDR3 sequence: CASSLDGSFGNEQFF. The CDR3 DNA sequence: TGTGCCAGCAGTTTAGACGGGAGCTTCGGCAATGAGCAGTTCTTC.

Points on this clone: Other DNA sequences of this sample code for an identical CDR3. This chain connects TRBV27 to TRBJ1-1, with a tentative D call TRBD1 (5 bases). The V and J ends lost 3 bases and 7 bases respectively, with 9 bases between them. The length of the CDR3 is 12 residues. Germline values: CDR1 MNHEY, CDR2 SMNVEV (reference sequence). CDR3 coding DNA: TGTGCCAGCAGTTTCGGAGGGGATGAAGCTTTCTTT. It codes for CASSFGGDEAFF.

The chain recombines TRBV5-8 with TRBJ1-5; D may be TRBD1 (6 bases). The CDR3 sequence is 16 residues long. The V gene's germline CDR1 is SGHTS and CDR2 YDEGEE. Trimming took 3 bases from V and 2 from J, leaving 15 bases between them. The CDR3 DNA reads as TGTGCCAGCAGCTCGGGGGCCCAAGCTGGCAATCAGCCCCAGCATTTT. The encoded protein is CASSSGAQAGNQPQHF.

V gene TRBV7-2 combines with J gene TRBJ2-7, with 9 bases matching TRBD2. J was trimmed by 2 bases and V by 5 bases; bases with no gene match: 4. Germline V lookup: CDR1 SGHTA, CDR2 FQGNSA. The CDR3 spans 14 residues. CDR3 coding DNA: TGTGCCAGCAGCCCACGACTAGCGGCCTACGAGCAGTACTTC. It translates to CASSPRLAAYEQYF.

The chain joins TRBV30 to TRBJ2-1, with TRBD1 as a possible D gene (6 bases). Trimming shortened V by 7 bases and J by 2 bases, and 15 bases separated the two germline ends. Per the germline V gene, CDR1 is GTSNPN and CDR2 is SVGIG (reference sequence). This CDR3 is 14 amino acids long. This CDR3 is CALDTGLTYNEQFF. DNA of the CDR3: TGTGCCTTGGATACAGGGTTAACCTACAATGAGCAGTTCTTC.

The chain links TRBV19 to TRBJ1-5; no clear D gene. Germline loops: CDR1 LNHDA, CDR2 SQIVND (reference sequence). The CDR3 has 15 residues. V lost 4 bases and J 0 bases, leaving 10 bases between the germline ends. As DNA, the CDR3 is TGTGCCAGTAGTAACGTTTTAGCTAGCAATCAGCCCCAGCATTTT. Residues: CASSNVLASNQPQHF.

The rearrangement uses TRBV28 and TRBJ2-7; weak D call: TRBD2 (6 bases). The CDR3 contains 14 residues. Germline V gives CDR1 MDHEN, CDR2 SYDVKM. Trimming removed 3 bases from V and 4 bases from J, with 13 bases in between. The CDR3 DNA follows: TGTGCCAGCAGTTTCCGGGACTTATGGTACGAGCAGTACTTC. It is translated as CASSFRDLWYEQYF. The full variable domain, in which reference TRBV28 and TRBJ2-7 provide the parts outside the CDR3, is DVKVTQSSRYLVKRTGEKVFLECVQDMDHENMFWYRQDPGLGLRLIYFSYDVKMKEKGDIPEGYSVSREKKERFSLILESASTNQTSMYLCASSFRDLWYEQYFGPGTRLTVT.

The rearrangement uses TRBV14 and TRBJ2-2, with D hard to call. V lost 2 bases and J 0 bases, leaving 10 bases between the germline ends. This CDR3 is 16 amino acids long. Germline values: CDR1 SGHDN, CDR2 FVKESK. The CDR3 DNA follows: TGTGCCAGCAGCCAAAGATGGAGTCCGAACACCGGGGAGCTGTTTTTT. It specifies CASSQRWSPNTGELFF.

This sequence joins TRBV4-2 and TRBJ2-7; 11 nucleotides line up with TRBD1. In germline, CDR1 is LGHNA, CDR2 YNFKEQ. This CDR3 has 16 residues. With 0 bases clipped from V and 5 bases from J, the junction kept 6 bases outside the gene matches. The DNA for the CDR3 is TGTGCCAGCAGCCAAGAATTGGGGACAGGGGGTCACGAGCAGTACTTC. Amino acid sequence: CASSQELGTGGHEQYF.

This clone was seen a single time. V gene TRBV4-1 combines with J gene TRBJ2-3, with D perhaps being TRBD1 or TRBD2 (5 bases each). This CDR3 region has 16 residues. Germline CDR1 reads MGHRA; CDR2 reads YSYEKL. Trimming left V 0 bases short and J 8 bases short, with 18 bases between. CDR3 in amino acids: CASSQEEAGTRVTQYF. In DNA form, the CDR3 reads TGCGCCAGCAGCCAAGAAGAGGCCGGGACCCGCGTTACGCAGTATTTT.

The rearrangement links TRBV13 to TRBJ1-1; D unclear. CDR1 and CDR2 from the germline V gene are PRHDT and FYEKMQ (reference sequence). The CDR3 is made up of 14 amino acids. Trimming took 0 bases from V and 1 from J, leaving 6 bases between them. CDR3 residues: CASSLGLTNTEAFF. CDR3 nucleotides: TGTGCCAGCAGCTTAGGCCTTACGAACACTGAAGCTTTCTTT.

This clone came up a few times. The chain couples TRBV27 to TRBJ1-1; D is ambiguous. From germline, CDR1 is MNHEY and CDR2 SMNVEV (reference sequence). The V end was cut by 5 bases, the J end by 4 bases, with 14 bases between. This CDR3 contains 14 residues. As DNA, the CDR3 is TGTGCCAGCAGTACCCGCGGAGCTGGCACTGAAGCTTTCTTT. Protein sequence: CASSTRGAGTEAFF.